The 31 T cell receptor beta chains in this list originate from one sample, sequenced in a study of T cell clones after liver transplantation. Produced via immunoSEQ multiplex PCR; TCRdb's table is partial and in-frame only. The sample comprises 45,000 to 60,000 clones, approximately 63% of which are singletons, and around 2.8% rests with the top ten. This specimen was CD4+ T cells from blood, taken at the roughly 15-month timepoint. These receptors were collected from a human patient who received a liver transplant. A share of the T cells may be of graft donor origin.

The CDR3 loop is CASRMGVWGNQPQHF. The CDR3 DNA sequence: TGTGCCAGCAGGATGGGAGTATGGGGCAATCAGCCCCAGCATTTT. The genes are TRBV28 and TRBJ1-5; D is ambiguous. CDR3 length: 15 amino acids. CDR1 is MDHEN, CDR2 SYDVKM, per germline. Trimming took off 6 bases at V and 2 bases at J, with 14 bases between the two ends.

This chain connects TRBV29-1 to TRBJ1-2; D not certain. The V and J ends lost 0 bases and 7 bases respectively, with 12 bases between them. Germline CDR1 reads SQVTM; CDR2 reads ANQGSEA. The CDR3 consists of 13 residues. The CDR3 region has the DNA TGCAGCGTTGAAGATTCAGGATTTCTTGGCTACACCTTC. Its translation: CSVEDSGFLGYTF. Combining the CDR3 with reference TRBV29-1 and TRBJ1-2 gives the whole variable domain SAVISQKPSRDICQRGTSLTIQCQVDSQVTMMFWYRQQPGQSLTLIATANQGSEATYESGFVIDKFPISRPNLTFSTLTVSNMSPEDSSIYLCSVEDSGFLGYTFGSGTRLTVV.

V gene TRBV11-2 combines with J gene TRBJ1-1; D gene ambiguous. Germline CDR1 and CDR2: SGHAT and FQNNGV. The CDR3 sequence is 14 residues long. V lost 3 bases, J lost 0 bases, and 8 bases lay in between. CDR3 protein: CASSFTDMNTEAFF. In DNA, the CDR3 is TGTGCCAGCAGCTTTACAGACATGAACACTGAAGCTTTCTTT. The complete variable domain, with remaining parts taken from reference TRBV11-2 and TRBJ1-1, reads EAGVAQSPRYKIIEKRQSVAFWCNPISGHATLYWYQQILGQGPKLLIQFQNNGVVDDSQLPKDRFSAERLKGVDSTLKIQPAKLEDSAVYLCASSFTDMNTEAFFGQGTRLTVV.

The CDR3 DNA reads TGTGCCAGCAGGCCCGGGACCGTAGGATCCAATGAGCAGTTCTTC. It is translated as CASRPGTVGSNEQFF. The rearrangement joins TRBV6-5 to TRBJ2-1; perhaps D is TRBD1 or TRBD2 (5 bases each). V shed 6 bases and J shed 6 bases, with 18 bases lying between them. Per the germline V gene, CDR1 is MNHEY and CDR2 is SVGAGI. CDR3 size: 15 residues.

This chain links TRBV5-1 with TRBJ2-5; 8 bases are a match to TRBD1. Germline V gene data show CDR1 as SGHRS and CDR2 as YFSETQ. The CDR3 sequence is 16 residues long. V shed 0 bases, J shed 2 bases, and the junction held 6 bases outside the gene matches. CDR3 loop: CASSLGQGANQETQYF. CDR3 DNA sequence: TGCGCCAGCAGCTTGGGTCAGGGGGCGAATCAAGAGACCCAGTACTTC.

CDR3 loop: CASSSYVTGYEQYF. The DNA of the CDR3 is TGTGCCAGCAGCTCCTACGTGACCGGCTACGAGCAGTACTTC. The genes are TRBV7-2 and TRBJ2-7; D remains ambiguous. The CDR3 has 14 amino acids. Germline-derived CDR1 and CDR2 are SGHTA and FQGNSA. V gave up 4 bases and J gave up 3 bases, with 13 bases separating them.

This clone was recorded once. V and J are TRBV7-8 and TRBJ2-7; D perhaps matches TRBD2 (5 bases). Trimming removed 3 bases at V and 7 bases at J, with 7 bases between. This CDR3 region has 11 residues. Per germline, CDR1 SGHVS and CDR2 FQNEAQ. The CDR3 DNA reads TGTGCCAGCAGCTTCCGGGATGAGCAGTACTTC. Translated, it gives CASSFRDEQYF.

The V gene is TRBV19, the J gene TRBJ1-2; D remains unclear. The CDR3 is 13 residues long. The V and J ends lost 8 bases and 4 bases respectively, with 14 bases between them. CDR1 is LNHDA and CDR2 is SQIVND in the germline V gene (reference sequence). CDR3 region: CASLGKIAYGYTF. The CDR3 coding sequence is TGTGCCAGTCTGGGGAAAATCGCCTATGGCTACACCTTC. Full variable domain (remainder filled in from reference TRBV19 and TRBJ1-2): DGGITQSPKYLFRKEGQNVTLSCEQNLNHDAMYWYRQDPGQGLRLIYYSQIVNDFQKGDIAEGYSVSREKKESFPLTVTSAQKNPTAFYLCASLGKIAYGYTFGSGTRLTVV.

The V and J genes are TRBV19 and TRBJ2-1; TRBD1 matches at 7 bases. Germline V gene lookup returns CDR1 LNHDA and CDR2 SQIVND (reference sequence). This CDR3 region has 12 residues. With V trimmed by 7 bases and J by 9 bases, 6 bases remained unmatched. The CDR3 region has the DNA TGTGCCAGTACCGACAGGGTTGGTGAGCAGTTCTTC. It is translated as CASTDRVGEQFF.

The rearrangement joins TRBV14 to TRBJ2-1; no clear D gene. The germline V gene has CDR1 SGHDN and CDR2 FVKESK. Trimming cost V 3 bases and J 2 bases, with 14 bases left between them. The CDR3 totals 16 residues. The CDR3 region has the DNA TGTGCCAGCAGCCATATAGCCACCCAAGCCTACAATGAGCAGTTCTTC. Translated: CASSHIATQAYNEQFF.

The chain joins TRBV27 to TRBJ1-2, with D tentatively TRBD1 (6 bases). Germline V gene data show CDR1 as MNHEY and CDR2 as SMNVEV (reference sequence). V lost 4 bases, J lost 8 bases, and 14 bases lay in between. The CDR3 runs 13 residues. Written as DNA, the CDR3 is TGTGCCAGCAGTTCCCTAGAGGGGGTGGGCTACACCTTC. It specifies CASSSLEGVGYTF.

This chain uses TRBV5-5 with TRBJ2-7; D may match TRBD1 or TRBD2 (6 bases each). CDR3 size: 13 residues. The germline gives CDR1 SGHKS, CDR2 YYEKEE (reference sequence). V gave up 2 bases and J gave up 5 bases, with 11 bases separating them. The CDR3 DNA reads TGTGCCAGCAGCTTATGGGGGGCGGACGAGCAGTACTTC. Translation: CASSLWGADEQYF.

This clone appeared a few times. This chain joins TRBV7-2 and TRBJ2-1; a possible D gene is TRBD1 (5 bases). The ends were cut back, 1 base at V and 2 bases at J, with 18 bases in the middle. Per germline, CDR1 SGHTA and CDR2 FQGNSA. This CDR3 is built from 18 residues. Here the CDR3 DNA reads TGTGCCAGCAGCTTAGGTGGACGAGACAGCGCTCCCTACAATGAGCAGTTCTTC. It translates to CASSLGGRDSAPYNEQFF. Full variable domain (remainder filled in from reference TRBV7-2 and TRBJ2-1): GAGVSQSPSNKVTEKGKDVELRCDPISGHTALYWYRQSLGQGLEFLIYFQGNSAPDKSGLPSDRFSAERTGGSVSTLTIQRTQQEDSAVYLCASSLGGRDSAPYNEQFFGPGTRLTVL.

The gene calls are TRBV2 and TRBJ2-3; 8 bases map to TRBD2. After removal of 8 bases from V and 5 bases from J, the junction contained 9 bases not matched to a gene. Germline V gene lookup returns CDR1 SNHLY and CDR2 FYNNEI. The CDR3 contains 14 residues. The CDR3 loop is CASGSGNLGDTQYF. CDR3 DNA sequence: TGTGCCAGCGGTAGCGGGAATCTGGGAGATACGCAGTATTTT.

V and J are TRBV30 and TRBJ2-6; tentative D call: TRBD2 (5 bases). Germline CDR1 and CDR2: GTSNPN and SVGIG (reference sequence). The CDR3 sequence is 18 residues long. Trimming removed 0 bases from V and 0 bases from J, with 15 bases in between. DNA of the CDR3: TGTGCCTGGAGTGTATACGGGGTGAAAAGCTCTGGGGCCAACGTCCTGACTTTC. It is translated as CAWSVYGVKSSGANVLTF.

This clone was found a few times. The sample carries other DNA sequences with the same CDR3. The chain uses TRBV18 and TRBJ2-2; 7 bases match TRBD2. Germline trimming cut 0 bases from V and 1 base from J; bases unmatched to any gene: 2. Germline values: CDR1 KGHSH, CDR2 LQKENI. The CDR3 loop spans 16 amino acids. CDR3 sequence (DNA): TGTGCCAGCTCACCACCGACGGGGGGGAACACCGGGGAGCTGTTTTTT. Its protein is CASSPPTGGNTGELFF. Variable domain in full (rest from reference TRBV18 and TRBJ2-2): NAGVMQNPRHLVRRRGQEARLRCSPMKGHSHVYWYRQLPEEGLKFMVYLQKENIIDESGMPKERFSAEFPKEGPSILRIQQVVRGDSAAYFCASSPPTGGNTGELFFGEGSRLTVL.

This clone was counted only a few times. V and J are TRBV5-1 and TRBJ2-3; TRBD2 is a possible D gene (5 bases). This CDR3 is built from 14 residues. Germline loops: CDR1 SGHRS, CDR2 YFSETQ. V was pared by 5 bases and J by 3 bases, with 13 bases between. The CDR3: CASSPGVGTDTQYF. The CDR3 DNA reads TGCGCCAGCAGTCCCGGGGTTGGGACAGATACGCAGTATTTT.

As concerns this clone: Germline is not matched at one junction end, which may reflect a read error. The V gene is TRBV10-3, the J gene TRBJ2-7; D is perhaps TRBD1 (7 bases). The V gene's germline CDR1 is ENHRY and CDR2 SYGVKD. There are 14 residues in the CDR3. DNA for the CDR3: TGTGCCAGCAGTTACGCGGGACAGATCTACGAGCAGTACTTC. Encoded protein: CASSYAGQIYEQYF.

This clone was counted once. This chain uses TRBV5-1 with TRBJ2-1; 7 positions agree with TRBD1. V dropped 0 bases and J dropped 6; count of bases not matched to a gene: 3. There are 14 residues in the CDR3. Germline V gives CDR1 SGHRS, CDR2 YFSETQ. The CDR3 DNA reads TGCGCCAGCAGCTTGGCCGGGACAGCCAATGAGCAGTTCTTC. Translation gives CASSLAGTANEQFF.

In this sample, this clone turned up a few times. The rearrangement uses TRBV28 and TRBJ2-2, with D possibly being TRBD2 (6 bases). V was cut by 5 bases and J by 5 bases, with 12 bases left in between. Germline V lookup: CDR1 MDHEN, CDR2 SYDVKM. The CDR3 spans 14 residues. The CDR3 DNA follows: TGTGCCAGCAGTCGCGGGGTCGGGACCGGGGAGCTGTTTTTT. It specifies CASSRGVGTGELFF.

This clone was seen more than once but under ten times. The rearrangement uses TRBV11-3 and TRBJ2-1; D may be TRBD1 or TRBD2 (5 bases each). Trimming pared 4 bases from V and 9 bases from J, leaving 13 bases between. The CDR3 is 13 residues long. Germline V gene sequence: CDR1 SGHNT, CDR2 YENEEA. In DNA, the CDR3 is TGTGCCAGCAGCTCTGTGGGGGTCGGTGAGCAGTTCTTC. Its translation: CASSSVGVGEQFF. The full variable domain, in which reference TRBV11-3 and TRBJ2-1 provide the parts outside the CDR3, is EAGVVQSPRYKIIEKKQPVAFWCNPISGHNTLYWYLQNLGQGPELLIRYENEEAVDDSQLPKDRFSAERLKGVDSTLKIQPAELGDSAVYLCASSSVGVGEQFFGPGTRLTVL.

This clone occurred once. The V and J genes are TRBV7-9 and TRBJ2-1; D call uncertain. The germline V and J ends were trimmed by 0 bases and 5 bases, with 14 bases remaining between them. Germline V lookup: CDR1 SEHNR, CDR2 FQNEAQ (reference sequence). This CDR3 has 16 residues. CDR3 sequence reads: CASSLAGSATNNEQFF. The DNA for the CDR3 is TGTGCCAGCAGCTTAGCCGGCTCAGCTACGAACAATGAGCAGTTCTTC. Full variable domain (rest looked up from reference TRBV7-9 and TRBJ2-1): DTGVSQNPRHKITKRGQNVTFRCDPISEHNRLYWYRQTLGQGPEFLTYFQNEAQLEKSRLLSDRFSAERPKGSFSTLEIQRTEQGDSAMYLCASSLAGSATNNEQFFGPGTRLTVL.

This chain links TRBV11-3 with TRBJ2-3; D may be TRBD2 (5 bases). This CDR3 spans 13 amino acids. The germline gives CDR1 SGHNT, CDR2 YENEEA. Trimming removed 8 bases at V and 2 bases at J, with 11 bases between. The DNA for the CDR3 is TGTGCCAGCCGCGGGTCCTACACAGATACGCAGTATTTT. Protein: CASRGSYTDTQYF.

This clone was recorded a few times. The rearrangement links TRBV5-1 to TRBJ1-1, with TRBD1 matching 7 bases. The CDR3 consists of 15 residues. CDR1 SGHRS and CDR2 YFSETQ come from the germline V gene. Trimming removed 0 bases from V and 5 bases from J; junction bases left unmatched: 7. This chain's CDR3 is CASSLVPGGLTEAFF. DNA of the CDR3: TGCGCCAGCAGCTTGGTCCCAGGGGGGTTGACTGAAGCTTTCTTT.

The chain couples TRBV10-3 to TRBJ1-4; possible D gene TRBD1, 5 bases. CDR1 and CDR2 from the germline V gene are ENHRY and SYGVKD. The CDR3 is 14 residues long. V shed 11 bases and J shed 6 bases, with 19 bases lying between them. Here the CDR3 reads CAANSGQGDEKLFF. For the CDR3, the DNA is TGTGCCGCAAATAGTGGGCAGGGCGATGAAAAACTGTTTTTT.

The rearrangement uses TRBV28 and TRBJ2-5; the D gene is possibly TRBD1 (5 bases). In germline, CDR1 is MDHEN, CDR2 SYDVKM. This CDR3 has 13 amino acids. V gave up 5 bases and J gave up 0 bases, with 7 bases separating them. CDR3 amino acids: CASSAGNQETQYF. CDR3 coding DNA: TGTGCCAGCAGTGCAGGGAACCAAGAGACCCAGTACTTC.

The V call is TRBV15, the J call TRBJ1-5; weak D call: TRBD1 (5 bases). Germline V gene data show CDR1 as LNHNV and CDR2 as YYDKDF (reference sequence). Trimming shortened V by 3 bases and J by 6 bases, and 9 bases separated the two germline ends. The CDR3 is 13 amino acids. CDR3 sequence (DNA): TGTGCCACCAGCAGCGACAGATTTCAGCCCCAGCATTTT. Translation: CATSSDRFQPQHF.

The J gene is TRBJ1-5, the V gene TRBV23-1; D unclear. TRBV23-1 falls under the ORF class, with uncertain function. The CDR3 runs to 13 residues. V was shortened by 0 bases and J by 4 bases, with 4 bases between the two germline ends. The chain's CDR3 is CASSQSWNQPQHF. DNA for the CDR3: TGCGCCAGCAGTCAATCGTGGAATCAGCCCCAGCATTTT.

This clone was counted only a few times. The chain combines TRBV10-2 with TRBJ1-6; perhaps TRBD1 as D (5 bases). CDR1 is WSHSY and CDR2 is SAAADI in the germline V gene. The CDR3 runs 17 residues. V lost 3 bases, J lost 0 bases, and 12 bases lay in between. The CDR3 coding sequence is TGCGCCAGCAGTGATCGGGCAGGGAGCTCCTATAATTCACCCCTCCACTTT. Residues: CASSDRAGSSYNSPLHF.

The rearrangement uses TRBV6-6 and TRBJ1-1; no clear D. The CDR3 is 15 amino acids. Trimming left V 3 bases short and J 0 bases short, with 11 bases between. Germline V lookup: CDR1 MNHNY, CDR2 SVGAGI (reference sequence). DNA of the CDR3: TGTGCCAGCAGTTATAGTGAGATCATGAACACTGAAGCTTTCTTT. Amino acid sequence: CASSYSEIMNTEAFF.

This clone qualifies as medium-sized. V gene TRBV5-6 combines with J gene TRBJ1-1; 7 nucleotides match TRBD1. The V gene end was trimmed by 2 bases and the J gene end by 1 base; junction bases not matched to a gene: 8. CDR3 length: 16 amino acids. Germline CDR1 SGHDT, CDR2 YYEEEE. CDR3 amino acids: CASSFWRGRRNTEAFF. CDR3 in DNA: TGTGCCAGCAGCTTTTGGAGGGGGCGAAGGAACACTGAAGCTTTCTTT.